These 27 T cell receptor beta chains were all obtained from the same sample, sequenced in a study of Ad26.COV2.S vaccination and SARS-CoV-2 variants. This sample's treatment: some 20 received Ad26.COV2.S at low or high dose, single or two shots; roughly 5 received placebo; per-sample allocation not given. The samples were gathered on day 63 after the first injection of vaccine or placebo. Sequencing used immunoSEQ multiplex PCR; TCRdb keeps in-frame clones, though not all of them. The data show 380,000 or so clones, with around four fifths seen just once and approximately 7% held by the top ten. The input for sequencing was peripheral blood, taken in a trial of Ad26.COV2.S vaccine versus placebo. All receptors derive from a person aged 18 to 65 who received the Ad26.COV2.S COVID-19 vaccine or a placebo.

This clone was observed a handful of times. The chain uses TRBV2 and TRBJ2-2; D gene ambiguous. This CDR3 comprises 14 residues. V lost 8 bases to trimming and J lost 2 bases, with 12 bases between them. Looked up from germline, CDR1 is SNHLY and CDR2 is FYNNEI. CDR3 in DNA: TGTGCCAGCTGTTGGCAGGACAACACCGGGGAGCTGTTTTTT. Its translation: CASCWQDNTGELFF.

This clone was counted only a few times. The chain joins TRBV11-3 to TRBJ2-3; tentatively, D is TRBD2 (6 bases). This CDR3 spans 12 amino acids. V was cut by 8 bases and J by 8 bases, with 14 bases left in between. Germline V gene data show CDR1 as SGHNT and CDR2 as YENEEA. CDR3 sequence: CASSVGGLTQYF. The CDR3 DNA is TGTGCCAGCTCGGTGGGAGGCCTTACGCAGTATTTT.

The chain carries TRBV19 and TRBJ2-1; 9 bases fit TRBD1. CDR1 is LNHDA, CDR2 SQIVND, per germline (reference sequence). The CDR3 consists of 13 residues. The V segment lost 8 bases and the J segment 4 bases; nucleotides outside the gene matches: 3. CDR3 in amino acids: CASRDRAYNEQFF. For the CDR3, the DNA is TGTGCCAGTCGGGACAGGGCTTACAATGAGCAGTTCTTC. Full variable domain (missing parts from reference TRBV19 and TRBJ2-1): DGGITQSPKYLFRKEGQNVTLSCEQNLNHDAMYWYRQDPGQGLRLIYYSQIVNDFQKGDIAEGYSVSREKKESFPLTVTSAQKNPTAFYLCASRDRAYNEQFFGPGTRLTVL.

The rearrangement links TRBV4-3 to TRBJ2-5, with D possibly being TRBD2 (5 bases). This CDR3 region has 16 residues. With 1 base removed from V and 5 bases from J, the gap between germline ends came to 17 bases. Germline V CDR1 and CDR2: LGHNA, YSLEER. This chain's CDR3 is CASSQAPDSRLETQYF. Written as DNA, the CDR3 is TGCGCCAGCAGCCAAGCTCCGGACTCTAGGTTGGAGACCCAGTACTTC.

The rearrangement uses TRBV7-2 and TRBJ2-7; D unclear. The CDR3 is 16 residues long. The germline V and J ends were trimmed by 4 bases and 0 bases, with 16 bases remaining between them. CDR1 is SGHTA and CDR2 is FQGNSA in the germline V gene. CDR3: CASSSPPGRSSYEQYF. In nucleotides, the CDR3 is TGTGCCAGCAGCTCACCCCCCGGGCGGAGCTCCTACGAGCAGTACTTC.

V is TRBV5-5 and J is TRBJ2-7; perhaps TRBD2 as D (6 bases). CDR1 is SGHKS and CDR2 is YYEKEE in the germline V gene (reference sequence). Trimming removed 1 base at V and 0 bases at J, with 11 bases between. CDR3 length: 15 residues. CDR3 sequence: CASSLPPSASYEQYF. The CDR3 nucleotides are TGTGCCAGCAGCTTGCCCCCTAGCGCCTCCTACGAGCAGTACTTC.

The rearrangement joins TRBV3-1 (or the pseudogene TRBV3-2) to TRBJ2-7; 9 positions agree with TRBD1. Germline assignment: CDR1 LGHDT and CDR2 YNNKEL (reference sequence). The CDR3 sequence is 16 residues long. After removal of 0 bases from V and 0 bases from J, the junction contained 3 bases not matched to a gene. The CDR3 spells CASSQDGTGRSYEQYF. For the CDR3, the DNA is TGTGCCAGCAGCCAAGATGGGACAGGGCGCTCCTACGAGCAGTACTTC.

V gene TRBV18 combines with J gene TRBJ1-3; no reliable D call. The CDR3 length is 15 residues. Germline V CDR1 and CDR2: KGHSH, LQKENI. Trimming took 0 bases from V and 0 from J, leaving 6 bases between them. The CDR3 DNA sequence: TGTGCCAGCTCACCACCTTTCAACTCTGGAAACACCATATATTTT. It yields the protein CASSPPFNSGNTIYF.

This sequence joins TRBV19 and TRBJ1-3; D remains unclear. The CDR3 has 15 amino acids. Deletions cut 3 bases from V and 0 bases from J, with 9 bases between. CDR1 and CDR2 (germline): LNHDA, SQIVND (reference sequence). The CDR3 reads CASSILKSSGNTIYF. The CDR3 DNA reads TGTGCCAGTAGTATTTTAAAGAGCTCTGGAAACACCATATATTTT.

V is TRBV7-9 and J is TRBJ2-2, with TRBD2 identical over 11 bases. CDR3 length: 16 amino acids. CDR1 is SEHNR and CDR2 is FQNEAQ in the germline V gene (reference sequence). J lost 7 bases, V lost 3 bases, and 7 bases had no gene match. CDR3 coding DNA: TGTGCCAGCAGCTTCCTAGCGGGAGGTTTCAACGGGGAGCTGTTTTTT. Amino acids: CASSFLAGGFNGELFF.

V and J are TRBV19 and TRBJ2-7; D is unclear. This CDR3 is 14 amino acids long. With 5 bases removed from V and 3 bases from J, the gap between germline ends came to 14 bases. CDR1 and CDR2 from the germline V gene are LNHDA and SQIVND (reference sequence). CDR3 sequence: CASSQGSPGYEQYF. The CDR3 nucleotides read TGTGCCAGTAGTCAAGGAAGCCCCGGCTACGAGCAGTACTTC.

The chain recombines TRBV6-5 with TRBJ1-2; no clear D gene. With 7 bases removed from V and 2 bases from J, the gap between germline ends came to 11 bases. CDR1 is MNHEY and CDR2 is SVGAGI in the germline V gene. The CDR3 totals 13 residues. CDR3 nucleotides: TGTGCCAGCACTGCAGGAACAAACTATGGCTACACCTTC. Encoded protein: CASTAGTNYGYTF.

The J gene is TRBJ1-1, the V gene TRBV4-1, with D hard to call. Deletions cut 4 bases from V and 1 base from J, with 13 bases between. This CDR3 spans 15 amino acids. Per the germline V gene, CDR1 is MGHRA and CDR2 is YSYEKL. The CDR3 region has the DNA TGCGCCAGCAGCCTCGGGAGGACCCAGAACACTGAAGCTTTCTTT. Translated: CASSLGRTQNTEAFF.

The chain carries TRBV7-9 and TRBJ1-5; D ambiguous. Germline CDR1 reads SEHNR; CDR2 reads FQNEAQ (reference sequence). The V gene lost 0 bases and the J gene lost 4 bases, with 13 bases spanning the gap. The CDR3 has 16 residues. The CDR3 DNA reads TGTGCCAGCAGCTTAGCTCCCGGGGAGGTAAATCAGCCCCAGCATTTT. Protein: CASSLAPGEVNQPQHF. The entire variable domain, with the rest obtained from reference TRBV7-9 and TRBJ1-5, is as follows: DTGVSQNPRHKITKRGQNVTFRCDPISEHNRLYWYRQTLGQGPEFLTYFQNEAQLEKSRLLSDRFSAERPKGSFSTLEIQRTEQGDSAMYLCASSLAPGEVNQPQHFGDGTRLSIL.

This chain links TRBV27 with TRBJ2-3; the D call may be TRBD1 or TRBD2 (6 bases each). Between the trimmed V and J ends, which lost 5 bases and 6 bases, there was a span of 21 bases. Looked up from germline, CDR1 is MNHEY and CDR2 is SMNVEV (reference sequence). This CDR3 spans 16 amino acids. The CDR3 DNA follows: TGTGCCAGCAGTCCCCTGGGGGGCGGGGACTGGGATACGCAGTATTTT. This translates into CASSPLGGGDWDTQYF.

V gene TRBV6-5 combines with J gene TRBJ2-7, with a possible D match to TRBD2 (5 bases). Germline CDR1 reads MNHEY; CDR2 reads SVGAGI. V was shortened by 0 bases and J by 0 bases, with 9 bases between the two germline ends. The CDR3 runs to 15 residues. The CDR3 region has the DNA TGTGCCAGCAGTTACTCTTCGGGAAACTCCTACGAGCAGTACTTC. Translated, it gives CASSYSSGNSYEQYF.

The J gene is TRBJ1-2, the V gene TRBV2; tentatively, D is TRBD1 (5 bases). CDR3 length: 15 residues. The germline gives CDR1 SNHLY, CDR2 FYNNEI. Trimming took off 4 bases at V and 8 bases at J, with 20 bases between the two ends. The CDR3 region is CASSVFQGEKGGYTF. The CDR3 DNA reads TGTGCCAGCAGTGTATTTCAGGGAGAAAAAGGAGGCTACACCTTC.

The V and J genes are TRBV7-9 and TRBJ1-1; D is uncertain. Germline V gives CDR1 SEHNR, CDR2 FQNEAQ (reference sequence). CDR3 length: 13 residues. Trimming stripped 1 base from V and 6 bases from J, with 9 bases between. This CDR3 reads CASSLGRQPEAFF. CDR3 bases: TGTGCCAGCAGCTTAGGGCGACAACCTGAAGCTTTCTTT. The variable domain in full, with the rest retrieved from reference TRBV7-9 and TRBJ1-1, is DTGVSQNPRHKITKRGQNVTFRCDPISEHNRLYWYRQTLGQGPEFLTYFQNEAQLEKSRLLSDRFSAERPKGSFSTLEIQRTEQGDSAMYLCASSLGRQPEAFFGQGTRLTVV.

This clone was recorded only once. The V and J genes are TRBV7-6 and TRBJ1-6; D ambiguous. Germline CDR1 and CDR2: SGHVS and FNYEAQ. The V and J ends lost 2 bases and 6 bases respectively, with 11 bases between them. The CDR3 loop spans 15 amino acids. The CDR3 DNA reads TGTGCCAGCAGCTTACGAGAGCAGATTAATTCACCCCTCCACTTT. Translating it yields CASSLREQINSPLHF.

The table lists this clone with a count of one. The CDR3 sequence: CAWSARLLAGARDTQYF. As DNA, the CDR3 is TGTGCCTGGAGTGCAAGACTACTAGCGGGGGCCAGAGATACGCAGTATTTT. V gene TRBV30 combines with J gene TRBJ2-3; TRBD2 matches at 11 bases. The CDR3 covers 17 residues. Trimming cost V 1 base and J 5 bases; bases outside gene matches: 11. Germline loops: CDR1 GTSNPN, CDR2 SVGIG (reference sequence).

Regarding this clone: Within the sample, other DNA sequences also encode this same CDR3. This chain joins TRBV5-1 and TRBJ1-2; TRBD1 matches at 11 bases. The V gene end was trimmed by 5 bases and the J gene end by 5 bases; junction bases not matched to a gene: 8. Germline CDR1 and CDR2: SGHRS and YFSETQ. The CDR3 totals 15 residues. The CDR3 loop reads CASSEDRGLGYGYTF. In DNA, the CDR3 is TGCGCCAGCAGTGAGGACAGGGGGCTCGGTTATGGCTACACCTTC.

This chain connects TRBV19 to TRBJ1-5, with 9 bases that match TRBD1. The CDR3 covers 15 residues. Germline CDR1 is LNHDA and CDR2 is SQIVND (reference sequence). V gave up 5 bases and J gave up 5 bases; unmatched junction bases: 7. In DNA, the CDR3 is TGTGCCAGTAGTGCTTTGACAGGGGGTTATCAGCCCCAGCATTTT. Translated, it gives CASSALTGGYQPQHF.

The chain employs TRBV27 and TRBJ1-4; no firm D call. The CDR3 is made up of 12 amino acids. Germline CDR1 reads MNHEY; CDR2 reads SMNVEV (reference sequence). Trimming left V 6 bases short and J 12 bases short, with 14 bases between. CDR3 sequence: CASSHPAGELFF. In DNA, the CDR3 is TGTGCCAGCAGCCACCCGGCCGGTGAACTGTTTTTT.

In DNA, the CDR3 is TGTGCCAGTAGTATAGCAGGGATCGGGGAGCTGTTTTTT. It encodes CASSIAGIGELFF. The chain is built from TRBV19 and TRBJ2-2; D is possibly TRBD1 (5 bases). CDR3 length: 13 residues. Germline V gives CDR1 LNHDA, CDR2 SQIVND (reference sequence). Trimming cost V 1 base and J 7 bases, with 7 bases left between them.

V gene TRBV5-1 combines with J gene TRBJ1-2; D may be TRBD1 (5 bases). V shed 0 bases and J shed 5 bases, with 14 bases lying between them. This CDR3 contains 15 residues. Germline CDR1 SGHRS, CDR2 YFSETQ. CDR3 loop: CASSLGQGGGYGYTF. The CDR3 DNA reads as TGCGCCAGCAGCTTGGGGCAGGGTGGAGGGTATGGCTACACCTTC.

The V and J genes are TRBV13 and TRBJ2-7; TRBD2 matches 7 bases. The CDR3 sequence is 15 residues long. Germline CDR1 reads PRHDT; CDR2 reads FYEKMQ (reference sequence). V was pared by 5 bases and J by 0 bases, with 7 bases of the junction left unmatched. The CDR3 protein is CASSHLGEGSYEQYF. The CDR3 coding sequence is TGTGCCAGCAGCCACCTCGGGGAGGGCTCCTACGAGCAGTACTTC.

The J gene is TRBJ2-1, the V gene TRBV11-3; D possibly uses TRBD1 or TRBD2 (6 bases each). Looked up from germline, CDR1 is SGHNT and CDR2 is YENEEA. With 6 bases removed from V and 6 bases from J, the gap between germline ends came to 15 bases. CDR3 length: 14 amino acids. This CDR3 is CASSYVGGPNEQFF. CDR3 DNA sequence: TGTGCCAGCAGTTATGTAGGGGGGCCCAATGAGCAGTTCTTC.